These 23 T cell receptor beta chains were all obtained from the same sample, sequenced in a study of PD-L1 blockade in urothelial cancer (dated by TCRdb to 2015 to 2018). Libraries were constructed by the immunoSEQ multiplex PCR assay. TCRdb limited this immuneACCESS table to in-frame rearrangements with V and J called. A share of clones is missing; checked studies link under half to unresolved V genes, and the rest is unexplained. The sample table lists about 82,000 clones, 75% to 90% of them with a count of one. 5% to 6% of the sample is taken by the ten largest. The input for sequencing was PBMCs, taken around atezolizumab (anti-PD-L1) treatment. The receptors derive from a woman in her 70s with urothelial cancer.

The CDR3 loop is CASSFRAPYEQYF. In nucleotides, the CDR3 is TGCGCCAGCAGCTTCAGGGCTCCTTACGAGCAGTACTTC. The J gene is TRBJ2-7, the V gene TRBV5-1, with a tentative D call TRBD1 (5 bases). Trimming removed 2 bases at V and 4 bases at J, with 10 bases between. Germline-derived CDR1 and CDR2 are SGHRS and YFSETQ. The CDR3 has 13 residues.

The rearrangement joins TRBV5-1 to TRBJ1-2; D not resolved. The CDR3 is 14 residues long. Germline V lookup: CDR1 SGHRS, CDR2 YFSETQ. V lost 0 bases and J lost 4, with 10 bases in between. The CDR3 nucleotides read TGCGCCAGCAGCTTGGGGCAGGCGAGCTATGGCTACACCTTC. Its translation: CASSLGQASYGYTF.

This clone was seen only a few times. The CDR3 DNA reads as TGTGCCAGTAGTGGCAGGGTTGTCGGGACTTATGGCTACACCTTC. Amino acids: CASSGRVVGTYGYTF. The chain joins TRBV19 to TRBJ1-2, with D maybe TRBD1 (5 bases). Looked up from germline, CDR1 is LNHDA and CDR2 is SQIVND (reference sequence). The CDR3 has 15 amino acids. The V gene lost 5 bases and the J gene lost 5 bases, with 18 bases spanning the gap.

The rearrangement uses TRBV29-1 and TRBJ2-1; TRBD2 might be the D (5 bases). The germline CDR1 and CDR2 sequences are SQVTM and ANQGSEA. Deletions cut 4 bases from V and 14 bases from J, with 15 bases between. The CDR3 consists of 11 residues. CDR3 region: CSVGRQAGEFF. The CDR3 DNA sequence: TGCAGCGTTGGGAGGCAGGCTGGGGAGTTCTTC.

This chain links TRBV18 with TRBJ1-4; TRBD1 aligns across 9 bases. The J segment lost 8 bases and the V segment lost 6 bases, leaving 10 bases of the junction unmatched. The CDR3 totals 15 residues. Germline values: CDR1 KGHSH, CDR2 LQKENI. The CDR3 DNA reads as TGTGCCAGCTCGGATCAGACAGGGGGATTAGAAAAACTGTTTTTT. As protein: CASSDQTGGLEKLFF.

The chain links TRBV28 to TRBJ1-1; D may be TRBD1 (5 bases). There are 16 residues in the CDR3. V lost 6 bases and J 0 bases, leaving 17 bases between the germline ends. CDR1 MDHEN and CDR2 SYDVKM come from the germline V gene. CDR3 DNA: TGTGCCAGCAGCTCCCGACCGGGGGGTATGAACACTGAAGCTTTCTTT. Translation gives CASSSRPGGMNTEAFF. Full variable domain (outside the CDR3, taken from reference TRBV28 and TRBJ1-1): DVKVTQSSRYLVKRTGEKVFLECVQDMDHENMFWYRQDPGLGLRLIYFSYDVKMKEKGDIPEGYSVSREKKERFSLILESASTNQTSMYLCASSSRPGGMNTEAFFGQGTRLTVV.

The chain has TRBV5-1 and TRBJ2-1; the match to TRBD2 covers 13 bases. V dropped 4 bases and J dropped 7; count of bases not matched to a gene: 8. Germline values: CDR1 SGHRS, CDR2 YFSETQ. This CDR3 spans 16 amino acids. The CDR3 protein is CASSQSGTSGINEQFF. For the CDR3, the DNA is TGCGCCAGCAGCCAATCCGGGACTAGCGGGATTAATGAGCAGTTCTTC.

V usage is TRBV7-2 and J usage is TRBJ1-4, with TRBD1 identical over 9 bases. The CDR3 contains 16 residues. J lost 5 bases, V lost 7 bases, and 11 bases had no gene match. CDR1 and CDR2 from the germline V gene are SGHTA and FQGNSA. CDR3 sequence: CASTSPRGQGNEKLFF. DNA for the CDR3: TGTGCCAGCACATCCCCACGGGGACAGGGAAATGAAAAACTGTTTTTT.

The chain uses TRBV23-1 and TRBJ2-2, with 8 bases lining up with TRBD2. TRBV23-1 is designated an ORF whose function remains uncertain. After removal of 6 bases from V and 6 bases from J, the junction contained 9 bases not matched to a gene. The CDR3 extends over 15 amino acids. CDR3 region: CASSAKAGGSGELFF. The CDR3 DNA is TGCGCCAGCAGCGCAAAGGCGGGGGGCTCCGGGGAGCTGTTTTTT.

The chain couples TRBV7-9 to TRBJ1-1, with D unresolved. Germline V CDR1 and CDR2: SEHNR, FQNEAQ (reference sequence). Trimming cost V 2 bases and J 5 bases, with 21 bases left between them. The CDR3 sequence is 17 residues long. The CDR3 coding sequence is TGTGCCAGCAGCTTATCACCGGGTAAGGTTGGGAGGACTGAAGCTTTCTTT. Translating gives CASSLSPGKVGRTEAFF.

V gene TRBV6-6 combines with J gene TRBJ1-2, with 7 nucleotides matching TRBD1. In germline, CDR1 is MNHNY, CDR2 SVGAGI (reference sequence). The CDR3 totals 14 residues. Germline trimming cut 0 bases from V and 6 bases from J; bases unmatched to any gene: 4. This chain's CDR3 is CASSYSQGRHGYTF. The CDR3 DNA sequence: TGTGCCAGCAGTTACTCACAGGGGCGGCATGGCTACACCTTC.

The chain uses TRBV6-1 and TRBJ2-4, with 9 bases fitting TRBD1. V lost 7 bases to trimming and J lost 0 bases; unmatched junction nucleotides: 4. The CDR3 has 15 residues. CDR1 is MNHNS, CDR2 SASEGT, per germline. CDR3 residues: CASTDRGLAKNIQYF. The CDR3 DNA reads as TGTGCCAGCACGGACAGGGGATTAGCCAAAAACATTCAGTACTTC.

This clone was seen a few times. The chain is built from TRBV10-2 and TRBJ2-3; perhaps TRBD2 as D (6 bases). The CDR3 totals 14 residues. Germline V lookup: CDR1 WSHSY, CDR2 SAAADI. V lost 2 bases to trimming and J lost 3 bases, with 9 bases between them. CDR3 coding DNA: TGCGCCAGCAGTGAGGCTAGCGAGACAGATACGCAGTATTTT. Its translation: CASSEASETDTQYF.

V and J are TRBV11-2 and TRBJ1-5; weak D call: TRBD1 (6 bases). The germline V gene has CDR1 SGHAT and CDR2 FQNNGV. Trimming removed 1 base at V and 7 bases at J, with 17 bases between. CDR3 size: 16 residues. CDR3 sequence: CASSLGGGRGGQPQHF. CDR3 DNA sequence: TGTGCCAGCAGCTTAGGCGGGGGGCGCGGGGGACAGCCCCAGCATTTT.

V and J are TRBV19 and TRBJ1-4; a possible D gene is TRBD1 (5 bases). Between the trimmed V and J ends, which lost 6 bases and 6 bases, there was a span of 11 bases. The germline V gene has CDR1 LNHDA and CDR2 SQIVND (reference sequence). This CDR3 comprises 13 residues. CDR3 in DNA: TGTGCCAGTAGCAGCCAGGGCCATGAAAAACTGTTTTTT. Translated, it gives CASSSQGHEKLFF.

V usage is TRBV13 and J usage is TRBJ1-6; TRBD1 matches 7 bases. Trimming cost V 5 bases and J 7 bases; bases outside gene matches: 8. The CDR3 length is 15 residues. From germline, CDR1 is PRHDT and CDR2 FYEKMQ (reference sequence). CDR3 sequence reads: CASSPRGSLNSPLHF. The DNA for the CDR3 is TGTGCCAGCAGCCCCAGGGGGTCCCTAAATTCACCCCTCCACTTT. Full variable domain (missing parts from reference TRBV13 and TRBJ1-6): AAGVIQSPRHLIKEKRETATLKCYPIPRHDTVYWYQQGPGQDPQFLISFYEKMQSDKGSIPDRFSAQQFSDYHSELNMSSLELGDSALYFCASSPRGSLNSPLHFGNGTRLTVT.

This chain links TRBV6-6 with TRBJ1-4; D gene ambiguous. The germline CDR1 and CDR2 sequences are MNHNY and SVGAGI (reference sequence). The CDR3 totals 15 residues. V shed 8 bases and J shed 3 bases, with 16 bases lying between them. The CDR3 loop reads CASQLSGVPNEKLFF. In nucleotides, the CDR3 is TGTGCCAGCCAACTAAGTGGAGTACCTAATGAAAAACTGTTTTTT.

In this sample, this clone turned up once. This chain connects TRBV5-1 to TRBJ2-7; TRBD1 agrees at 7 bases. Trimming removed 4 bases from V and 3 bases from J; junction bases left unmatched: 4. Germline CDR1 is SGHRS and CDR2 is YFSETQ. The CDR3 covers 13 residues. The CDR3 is CASSNRQGYEQYF. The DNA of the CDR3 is TGCGCCAGCAGCAATCGACAGGGCTACGAGCAGTACTTC.

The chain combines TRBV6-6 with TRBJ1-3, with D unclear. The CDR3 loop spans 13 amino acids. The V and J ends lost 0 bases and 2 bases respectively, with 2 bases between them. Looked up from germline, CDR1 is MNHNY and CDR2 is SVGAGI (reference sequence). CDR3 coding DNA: TGTGCCAGCAGTTACTCCGCTGGAAACACCATATATTTT. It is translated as CASSYSAGNTIYF.

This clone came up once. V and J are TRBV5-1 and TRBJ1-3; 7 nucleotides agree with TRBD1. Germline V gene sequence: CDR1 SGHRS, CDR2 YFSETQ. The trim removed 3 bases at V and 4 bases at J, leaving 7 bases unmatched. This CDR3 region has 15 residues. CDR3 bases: TGCGCCAGCAGCTCCCAGGGGGGAATGGGAAACACCATATATTTT. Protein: CASSSQGGMGNTIYF.

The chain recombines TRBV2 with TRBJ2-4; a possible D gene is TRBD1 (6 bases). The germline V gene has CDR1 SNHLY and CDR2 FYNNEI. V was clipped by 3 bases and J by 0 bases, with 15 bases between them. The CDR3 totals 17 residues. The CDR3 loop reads CASSDSWTDLAKNIQYF. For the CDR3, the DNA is TGTGCCAGCAGTGATTCCTGGACAGATCTAGCCAAAAACATTCAGTACTTC.

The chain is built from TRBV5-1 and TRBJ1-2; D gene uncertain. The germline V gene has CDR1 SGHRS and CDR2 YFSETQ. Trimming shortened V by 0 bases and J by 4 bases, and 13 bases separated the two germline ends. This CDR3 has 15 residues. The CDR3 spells CASSLERVRGYGYTF. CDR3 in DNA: TGCGCCAGCAGCTTGGAAAGGGTACGGGGCTATGGCTACACCTTC. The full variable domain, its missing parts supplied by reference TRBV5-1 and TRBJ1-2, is KAGVTQTPRYLIKTRGQQVTLSCSPISGHRSVSWYQQTPGQGLQFLFEYFSETQRNKGNFPGRFSGRQFSNSRSEMNVSTLELGDSALYLCASSLERVRGYGYTFGSGTRLTVV.

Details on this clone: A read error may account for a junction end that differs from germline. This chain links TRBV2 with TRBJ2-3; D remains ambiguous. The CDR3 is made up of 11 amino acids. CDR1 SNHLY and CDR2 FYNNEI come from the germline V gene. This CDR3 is CASSAEASPLF. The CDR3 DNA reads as TGTGCCAGCAGTGCCGAAGCTTCCCCCCTTTTT. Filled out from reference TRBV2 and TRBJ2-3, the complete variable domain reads EPEVTQTPSHQVTQMGQEVILRCVPISNHLYFYWYRQILGQKVEFLVSFYNNEISEKSEIFDDQFSVERPDGSNFTLKIRSTKLEDSAMYFCASSAEASPLFGPGTRLTVL.